This T cell receptor beta chain was found in a study of post-analysis software for immune sequencing data. About the study: The patients showed relapsing-remitting, secondary progressive and progressive-relapsing multiple sclerosis courses.

Libraries were made from TCR beta cDNA, and they carried unique molecular identifiers. When about 0.95 to 10 million T cells were used, they gave 500,000 or so cDNA molecules. TCRdb reanalysed the PCR reads using MiXCR and keeps one entry per CDR3 protein. The sample lists around 500,000 distinct CDR3 sequences, around 31% occurring once. Note on this clonotype: Its antigen is unidentified.

Study results and caveats: The study found significantly lower normalized Chao1 diversity in multiple sclerosis patients than in controls. Five TRBV segments, TRBV5-6, TRBV5-1 and TRBV20-1 among them, were found more frequent in patients than controls.

With 1 base removed from V and 0 bases from J, the gap between germline ends came to 12 bases. Germline V gene lookup returns CDR1 LGHDT and CDR2 YNNKEL (reference sequence). This CDR3 region has 16 residues. Sequencing input: blood. This chain links TRBV3-1 with TRBJ1-2, with unresolved D. The receptor's source is a girl under 18 with multiple sclerosis. The DNA for the CDR3 is TGTGCCAGCAGCCAAGCAAGCCCACAGTCTAACTATGGCTACACCTTC. It encodes CASSQASPQSNYGYTF.